Shown below are 7 T cell receptor beta chains from a single sample sequenced in a study of blood T cell repertoires in COVID-19. Some clones are missing from TCRdb's copy, which holds only in-frame ones; the method was immunoSEQ multiplex PCR. The sample shows about 97,000 clones, more than 75% of them seen only once. Sequencing was performed on peripheral blood. The receptors derive from a human donor in a cohort sampled during active COVID-19.

J is TRBJ2-2 and V is TRBV4-3; D call uncertain. This CDR3 is 16 amino acids long. The V gene lost 0 bases and the J gene lost 2 bases, with 10 bases spanning the gap. Germline V CDR1 and CDR2: LGHNA, YSLEER. The CDR3 DNA sequence: TGCGCCAGCAGCCAAGAAATTTACAGAAACACCGGGGAGCTGTTTTTT. Its translation is CASSQEIYRNTGELFF.

The chain joins TRBV6-1 to TRBJ1-5; TRBD1 is a possible D gene (6 bases). This CDR3 comprises 18 residues. The germline V and J ends were trimmed by 0 bases and 2 bases, with 17 bases remaining between them. From germline, CDR1 is MNHNS and CDR2 SASEGT. CDR3 bases: TGTGCCAGCAGTGAAGCGCCTTCAGGGGCTAGGGGCAATCAGCCCCAGCATTTT. This codes for CASSEAPSGARGNQPQHF.

The chain carries TRBV6-6 and TRBJ2-7; 8 bases are a match to TRBD2. The CDR3 consists of 15 residues. Germline trimming cut 6 bases from V and 1 base from J; bases unmatched to any gene: 8. Germline CDR1 MNHNY, CDR2 SVGAGI (reference sequence). The CDR3 reads CASSDIQRGSYEQYF. CDR3 coding DNA: TGTGCCAGCAGCGATATTCAGCGGGGGTCCTACGAGCAGTACTTC.

This sequence joins TRBV4-1 and TRBJ2-3; possibly TRBD2 for D (6 bases). V lost 4 bases and J lost 1, with 18 bases in between. The CDR3 sequence is 17 residues long. Germline V gives CDR1 MGHRA, CDR2 YSYEKL. CDR3 sequence: CASSRSGARGGTDTQYF. The CDR3 DNA reads as TGCGCCAGCAGCCGCTCTGGGGCGCGGGGAGGCACAGATACGCAGTATTTT.

The CDR3 here is CASSAWGGTDTQYF. CDR3 sequence (DNA): TGTGCCAGCAGCGCCTGGGGGGGCACAGATACGCAGTATTTT. The chain links TRBV5-4 to TRBJ2-3, with D possibly TRBD2 on 6 matching bases. Germline loops: CDR1 SGHNT, CDR2 YYREEE (reference sequence). This CDR3 spans 14 amino acids. V gave up 4 bases and J gave up 1 base, with 10 bases separating them.

This clone appeared a single time. The chain is built from TRBV18 and TRBJ1-6, with 7 nucleotides matching TRBD1. V lost 5 bases to trimming and J lost 5 bases; unmatched junction nucleotides: 9. The CDR3 runs to 16 residues. Looked up from germline, CDR1 is KGHSH and CDR2 is LQKENI. For the CDR3, the DNA is TGTGCCAGCTCAGCCCGGACAGGATTCAATAATTCACCCCTCCACTTT. The encoded protein is CASSARTGFNNSPLHF.

This chain connects TRBV28 to TRBJ1-1; the match to TRBD1 covers 8 bases. This CDR3 is 17 amino acids long. Unmatched junction bases numbered 12, after V lost 5 bases and J lost 1 base. Germline V gene sequence: CDR1 MDHEN, CDR2 SYDVKM. As DNA, the CDR3 is TGTGCCAGCAGTGCCCTTTACCGGGACAGGTCGAACACTGAAGCTTTCTTT. Its translation is CASSALYRDRSNTEAFF.